Listed below are T cell receptor beta chains from one sample, sequenced in a study of T cell responses to AZD1222 COVID-19 vaccine. The repertoire was sequenced with immunoSEQ multiplex PCR; TCRdb's copy has only in-frame clones and lacks some. The data contain 150,000 to 200,000 clones, around 94% of them singletons. The source material was peripheral blood, sampled 28 days after the second AZD1222 dose. These receptors all come from an adult who received the AZD1222 COVID-19 vaccine. Both conserved end residues are part of each CDR3. The D gene is left open where the match is weak. Only some rows state a clone size, as once, few, many or a class for expanded clones.

>TRBV5-8|TRBJ2-5|TRBD2|once
CASSFVAGEGETQYF
TGTGCCAGCAGCTTTGTAGCGGGAGAGGGAGAGACCCAGTACTTC
>TRBV6-5|TRBJ1-2|NA|NA
CASSFALGDYGYTF
TGTGCCAGCAGTTTTGCCCTGGGTGACTATGGCTACACCTTC
>TRBV9|TRBJ2-1|TRBD2|NA
CASSPLAGGGNEQFF
TGTGCCAGCAGCCCTCTAGCGGGAGGGGGTAATGAGCAGTTCTTC
>TRBV5-4|TRBJ2-1|NA|NA
CASSLRRSSYNEQFF
TGTGCCAGCAGCTTGAGGCGGAGCTCCTACAATGAGCAGTTCTTC
>TRBV7-2|TRBJ2-3|NA|NA
CASNDPPDTQYF
TGTGCCAGCAACGACCCCCCGGATACGCAGTATTTT
>TRBV28|TRBJ1-2|TRBD1|NA
CASKSRGQRYGYTF
TGTGCCAGCAAATCCAGGGGGCAGAGATATGGCTACACCTTC
>TRBV18|TRBJ2-3|TRBD2|NA
CASSPPSGGVTDTQYF
TGTGCCAGCTCACCCCCTAGCGGGGGGGTCACAGATACGCAGTATTTT
>TRBV28|TRBJ1-2|NA|NA
CASSPSYGYTF
TGTGCCAGCAGTCCCTCCTATGGCTACACCTTC
>TRBV5-8|TRBJ2-2|NA|once
CASSWGRNTGELFF
TGTGCCAGCAGTTGGGGGCGGAACACCGGGGAGCTGTTTTTT
>TRBV7-8|TRBJ2-7|TRBD2|NA
CASSSPRLAVSYEQYF
TGTGCCAGCAGCTCCCCAAGACTAGCGGTTTCCTACGAGCAGTACTTC
>TRBV6-5|TRBJ1-2|NA|NA
CASSYSINQDWGYTF
TGTGCCAGCAGTTACTCGATAAATCAGGATTGGGGCTACACCTTC
>TRBV4-2|TRBJ2-1|TRBD2|NA
CASAITHATYRREGYNEQFF
TGTGCCAGCGCTATAACCCACGCCACCTACCGACGGGAGGGGTACAATGAGCAGTTCTTC
>TRBV28|TRBJ1-2|TRBD1|NA
CASQLDRVEGYTF
TGTGCCAGCCAGTTAGACAGGGTGGAGGGCTACACCTTC
>TRBV10-3|TRBJ2-3|NA|NA
CAISDVGRGDTQYF
TGTGCCATCAGTGACGTGGGTAGAGGAGATACGCAGTATTTT
>TRBV5-4|TRBJ2-7|NA|NA
CASSLWGRYEQYF
TGTGCCAGCAGCTTGTGGGGGAGATACGAGCAGTACTTC
>TRBV4-1|TRBJ1-4|NA|NA
CASNAHQRTNEKLFF
TGCGCCAGCAATGCCCACCAAAGGACCAATGAAAAACTGTTTTTT
>TRBV13|TRBJ2-2|NA|NA
CASSLTFSRAGELFF
TGTGCCAGCAGCTTAACATTTTCTCGGGCCGGGGAGCTGTTTTTT
>TRBV10-3|TRBJ1-6|TRBD1|once
CAISPAGTASNSPLHF
TGTGCCATCAGTCCAGCCGGGACAGCGAGTAATTCACCCCTCCACTTT
>TRBV12-5|TRBJ1-6|NA|NA
CARTGLYNSPLHF
TGTGCTAGGACAGGTCTCTATAATTCACCCCTCCACTTT
>TRBV5-1|TRBJ2-5|NA|NA
CASSVDTQETQYF
TGCGCCAGCAGCGTGGACACCCAAGAGACCCAGTACTTC
>TRBV25-1|TRBJ1-1|TRBD1|NA
CASSNTGGSGAFF
TGTGCCAGCAGTAATACAGGGGGCTCGGGGGCTTTCTTT
>TRBV5-1|TRBJ2-1|NA|NA
CASSHGGGSYNEQFF
TGCGCCAGCAGCCATGGTGGAGGGTCCTACAATGAGCAGTTCTTC
>TRBV18|TRBJ1-5|NA|NA
CASSPLDSPQPQHF
TGTGCCAGCTCACCATTAGACAGCCCTCAGCCCCAGCATTTT
>TRBV18|TRBJ2-1|TRBD2|once
CASSPVTGLAGYNEQFF
TGTGCCAGCTCACCAGTCACCGGACTAGCGGGTTACAATGAGCAGTTCTTC
>TRBV10-1|TRBJ2-1|NA|NA
CASSEAQIYNEQFF
TGCGCCAGCAGTGAAGCCCAAATATACAATGAGCAGTTCTTC
>TRBV6-5|TRBJ1-6|NA|NA
CASTEEGGSPLHF
TGTGCCAGCACCGAAGAGGGTGGGTCACCCCTCCACTTT
>TRBV18|TRBJ1-4|NA|once
CASSTRGRQFNEKLFF
TGTGCCAGTTCAACCCGAGGCAGACAGTTTAATGAAAAACTGTTTTTT
>TRBV30|TRBJ1-1|NA|NA
CAWSGGTNMNTEAFF
TGTGCCTGGAGCGGCGGGACAAACATGAACACTGAAGCTTTCTTT
>TRBV9|TRBJ2-1|NA|NA
CASSVGANPGNEQFF
TGTGCCAGCAGCGTAGGGGCCAATCCAGGCAATGAGCAGTTCTTC
>TRBV11-2|TRBJ2-7|TRBD1|once
CASSPLSSTLTGRAYEQYF
TGTGCCAGCAGCCCTCTAAGTTCTACTTTGACAGGGAGAGCCTACGAGCAGTACTTC
>TRBV30|TRBJ2-3|TRBD2|NA
CAWSGTSGNTDTQYF
TGTGCCTGGAGCGGGACTAGCGGGAACACAGATACGCAGTATTTT
>TRBV19|TRBJ1-3|NA|NA
CASNGFSGNTIYF
TGTGCCAGTAATGGGTTCTCTGGAAACACCATATATTTT
>TRBV28|TRBJ2-5|NA|NA
CASIGGAGQETQYF
TGTGCCAGCATAGGCGGGGCAGGCCAAGAGACCCAGTACTTC
>TRBV4-1|TRBJ2-7|TRBD2|once
CASSQTGTRFAEQYF
TGCGCCAGCAGCCAGACCGGGACTAGATTTGCCGAGCAGTACTTC
>TRBV5-4|TRBJ2-5|TRBD2|NA
CASSRGLQETQYF
TGTGCCAGCAGCCGGGGACTACAAGAGACCCAGTACTTC